What follows are 21 T cell receptor beta chains derived from one specimen sequenced in a study of tumor-infiltrating lymphocytes in primary liver carcinoma (dated by TCRdb to 2016 to 2017). Without any cell sorting, total RNA and DNA were co-extracted from around 18-30 mg of bulk tissue using the AllPrep DNA/RNA mini kit. The listed sequencing device is Illumina HiSeq 2500. A constant-region primer and ProtoScript II reverse transcriptase were used to reverse-transcribe TCRbeta-specific cDNA from around 530 ng total RNA. Three nested multiplex PCR rounds, following a slightly modified ARM-PCR procedure, were used to build the TCRbeta libraries. Each of the first two PCR rounds ran for approximately 10 cycles using multiplex TRBV1-TRBV30 forward primers together with a Cbeta reverse primer. Clones were called with MiXCR by TCRdb after fastp trimmed the public reads at Q25, and only in-frame beta chains were retained. A single entry per CDR3 protein holds the most common genes and DNA from its merged rows. The sample profile shows over 35,000 distinct CDR3 sequences; about 73% of them were found once. The ten largest clones take up roughly 19% of the sample.

The sample consisted of liver tumor tissue from sampling region 2. The sample's cell subset or site, from its label and the paper: tumor region T2, inferior pole. These receptors were obtained from a man aged 40-50 years with primary liver carcinoma and hepatitis B virus infection.

As regards this clonotype: No conserved phenylalanine or tryptophan ends this CDR3, so it is likely a read error. The chain links TRBV7-9 to TRBJ2-3; tentative D call: TRBD2 (6 bases). V was pared by 5 bases and J by 2 bases, with 14 bases between. The germline V gene has CDR1 SEHNR and CDR2 FQNEAQ (reference sequence). The CDR3 loop spans 15 amino acids. The CDR3 sequence: CASSLPASDTDTQYS. In DNA, the CDR3 is TGTGCCAGCAGCCTTCCGGCTAGCGACACAGATACGCAGTATTCT.

About this clonotype itself: This CDR3 is missing its conserved last phenylalanine or tryptophan, likely due to a read error. The V and J genes are TRBV7-9 and TRBJ2-1; 11 nucleotides align to TRBD2. This CDR3 spans 16 amino acids. From germline, CDR1 is SEHNR and CDR2 FQNEAQ (reference sequence). The CDR3 DNA follows: TGCGTCAGCAGCTTAGTCACTAGCGGGAGAAACAATGAGCAGTTCCTC. The encoded protein is CVSSLVTSGRNNEQFL.

To note about this clonotype: This CDR3 is missing its conserved last phenylalanine or tryptophan, likely due to a read error. Because the CDR3's place on the DNA is in doubt, the DNA is left out and the CDR3 is given as listed by TCRdb. V and J are TRBV11-2 and TRBJ2-3; TRBD1, the D gene given by the table, was not confirmed from the DNA. Germline V gene lookup returns CDR1 SGHAT and CDR2 FQNNGV. 17 amino acids form the CDR3, both terminal residues included. The CDR3 loop reads CASSLDPGETSTDTHYI.

This clonotype showed up just a few times. One end of the junction fails to match germline, which may point to a read error. The rearrangement links TRBV11-2 to TRBJ1-1; TRBD1 might be the D (5 bases). The CDR3 consists of 15 residues. In germline, CDR1 is SGHAT, CDR2 FQNNGV. In DNA, the CDR3 is TGTGCTAGCAACTTAGATCGGGGCCCGCCTGGTGAAGCTTTCTTT. Amino acid sequence: CASNLDRGPPGEAFF.

Of note for this clonotype: One end of the junction varies from germline; a read error may be responsible. The chain uses TRBV19 and TRBJ1-5; TRBD1 aligns across 9 bases. The CDR3 is 20 residues long. Germline assignment: CDR1 LNHDA and CDR2 SQIVND (reference sequence). The CDR3 loop reads CASSIFSGTGRHMGNQPQHF. CDR3 in DNA: TGCGCCAGTAGTATATTCTCCGGGACAGGGCGGCATATGGGCAATCAGCCCCAGCATTTT.

This clonotype is a singleton in its sample. The germline gene is not matched at one end of the junction; a read error may be the cause. The rearrangement links TRBV4-3 to TRBJ2-3; 14 nucleotides align to TRBD2. CDR3 length equals 20 residues. From germline, CDR1 is LGHNA and CDR2 YSLEER. CDR3: CASRQDLPSGTSGRADTQYF. Here the CDR3 DNA reads TGCGCCAGCAGGCAAGATCTTCCCTCCGGGACTAGCGGGAGAGCAGATACGCAATACTTT.

This clonotype was seen only a few times. Possible read error: a much larger clone is one base away. This chain connects TRBV28 to TRBJ2-4, with D maybe TRBD2 (6 bases). CDR1 is MDHEN, CDR2 SYDVKM, per germline. Trimming took 5 bases from V and 0 from J, leaving 17 bases between them. The CDR3 totals 17 residues. The CDR3 sequence: CASSPPLSGLAKNIQYF. As DNA, the CDR3 is TGTGCCAGCAGTCCGCCCCTTAGCGGTCTAGCCAAAAACATTCAGTACTTC. The full variable domain, its missing parts supplied by reference TRBV28 and TRBJ2-4, is DVKVTQSSRYLVKRTGEKVFLECVQDMDHENMFWYRQDPGLGLRLIYFSYDVKMKEKGDIPEGYSVSREKKERFSLILESASTNQTSMYLCASSPPLSGLAKNIQYFGAGTRLSVL.

This clonotype was recorded a few times. A much more abundant neighbour one base away suggests this may be a read error. V is TRBV28 and J is TRBJ1-1; tentatively, D is TRBD1 (5 bases). This CDR3 contains 14 residues. V was cut by 3 bases and J by 6 bases, with 14 bases left in between. Germline-derived CDR1 and CDR2 are MDHEN and SYDVKM. This CDR3 reads CASSFPVGRAEAFF. The CDR3 DNA reads TGTGCCAGCAGTTTCCCTGTGGGGCGGGCTGAAGCTTTCTTT.

This clonotype was detected many times. The chain joins TRBV5-1 to TRBJ2-5, with a tentative D call TRBD2 (5 bases). CDR1 is SGHRS, CDR2 YFSETQ, per germline. The CDR3 runs to 11 residues. V was clipped by 5 bases and J by 4 bases, with 6 bases between them. This CDR3 is CASREGETQYF. In DNA form, the CDR3 reads TGCGCCAGCAGAGAGGGAGAGACCCAGTACTTC. The full variable domain, rest sourced from reference TRBV5-1 and TRBJ2-5, is KAGVTQTPRYLIKTRGQQVTLSCSPISGHRSVSWYQQTPGQGLQFLFEYFSETQRNKGNFPGRFSGRQFSNSRSEMNVSTLELGDSALYLCASREGETQYFGPGTRLLVL.

This clonotype was seen many times. The J gene is TRBJ2-3, the V gene TRBV2; no reliable D call. The CDR3 has 17 amino acids. Germline loops: CDR1 SNHLY, CDR2 FYNNEI. V was shortened by 1 base and J by 2 bases, with 16 bases between the two germline ends. CDR3 sequence (DNA): TGTGCCAGCAGTGAAGGTCTTCCGGGCCTCCACACAGATACGCAGTATTTT. Translating it yields CASSEGLPGLHTDTQYF.

This clonotype was detected many times. The rearrangement links TRBV7-8 to TRBJ2-7; 9 bases align to TRBD1. Germline assignment: CDR1 SGHVS and CDR2 FQNEAQ. This CDR3 spans 15 amino acids. The ends lost 0 bases at V and 5 bases at J; junction bases unmatched: 5. In nucleotides, the CDR3 is TGTGCCAGCAGCTTAGCCGGGGACAGGGCCCACGAGCAGTACTTC. Protein: CASSLAGDRAHEQYF.

In the case of this clonotype: The junction differs from germline at one of its ends, possibly a read error. The rearrangement uses TRBV6-5 and TRBJ2-3, with D possibly being TRBD2 (6 bases). Germline CDR1 MNHEY, CDR2 SVGAGI. The length of the CDR3 is 15 residues. In nucleotides, the CDR3 is TGTGCCAGTAACCCAGGACTAACGGGAACAGATAAGCAGTATTTT. Translated, it gives CASNPGLTGTDKQYF.

With respect to this clonotype: A clone one base away is much larger, so this may be a read error. The V call is TRBV28, the J call TRBJ1-5; 7 positions match TRBD1. V gave up 5 bases and J gave up 2 bases; unmatched junction bases: 9. The CDR3 covers 16 residues. The germline gives CDR1 MDHEN, CDR2 SYDVKM. CDR3 sequence (DNA): TGTGCCAGCAGTGCCCCGACAGGGCCCGGCAATCAGCCCCAGCATTTT. This sequence encodes CASSAPTGPGNQPQHF.

Worth noting for this clonotype: One end of the junction varies from germline; a read error may be responsible. The V gene is TRBV11-3, the J gene TRBJ2-1, with no clear D. CDR1 is SGHNT, CDR2 YENEEA, per germline. The length of the CDR3 is 14 residues. The CDR3 is CASSLSVSNDEQIF. Written as DNA, the CDR3 is TGTGCCAGCAGCTTAAGCGTCTCGAACGATGAGCAGATCTTC.

Concerning this clonotype: Because the CDR3 is missing its conserved closing phenylalanine or tryptophan, this is likely a read error. The J gene is TRBJ2-6, the V gene TRBV6-1; perhaps TRBD1 as D (5 bases). The germline gives CDR1 MNHNS, CDR2 SASEGT. This CDR3 has 15 residues. The DNA of the CDR3 is TGTGCCGGCAGTGAATTCTCCCAAGGGGCCAACGCCCTGACTTTA. Protein sequence: CAGSEFSQGANALTL.

Details on this clonotype: One junction end disagrees with the germline gene, perhaps due to a read error. The chain carries TRBV6-1 and TRBJ2-2, with D possibly TRBD2 on 5 matching bases. CDR1 and CDR2 (germline): MNHNS, SASEGT. This CDR3 contains 15 residues. CDR3 bases: TGTGCCAGCAGGCATTTGGGCGGCGTAACCGGGGAGCTGGTTTTT. Translation: CASRHLGGVTGELVF.

A word on this clonotype: One end of the junction fails to match germline, which may point to a read error. This chain links TRBV7-9 with TRBJ2-7; D is uncertain. Germline V gene sequence: CDR1 SEHNR, CDR2 FQNEAQ (reference sequence). The CDR3 is 13 residues long. The CDR3 coding sequence is TGTACCAGCAGTTTAGGTAGCTCCTACGAGCAGTACTTC. Protein product: CTSSLGSSYEQYF. Complete variable domain (other parts from reference TRBV7-9 and TRBJ2-7): DTGVSQNPRHKITKRGQNVTFRCDPISEHNRLYWYRQTLGQGPEFLTYFQNEAQLEKSRLLSDRFSAERPKGSFSTLEIQRTEQGDSAMYLCTSSLGSSYEQYFGPGTRLTVT.

As regards this clonotype: Germline is not matched at one junction end, which may reflect a read error. This sequence joins TRBV7-9 and TRBJ2-1, with D unclear. The CDR3 length is 14 residues. Per the germline V gene, CDR1 is SEHNR and CDR2 is FQNEAQ (reference sequence). CDR3 amino acids: CASSLSLPNHEQFF. CDR3 DNA: TGTGCAAGCAGCTTATCACTCCCTAATCATGAGCAGTTCTTC.

Remarks on this clonotype: The CDR3 does not close with the conserved phenylalanine or tryptophan, likely indicating a read error. Because the CDR3's place on the DNA is in doubt, the DNA is left out and the CDR3 is given as listed by TCRdb. The chain has TRBV4-1 and TRBJ1-5. In germline, CDR1 is MGHRA, CDR2 YSYEKL. The CDR3 has 15 amino acids, counting both end residues. The CDR3 here is CASSPIERSNQPQHY.

This clonotype has a single count. Being one base from a much bigger clone, this may be a read error. This chain joins TRBV19 and TRBJ2-1; no clear D. Trimming shortened V by 5 bases and J by 3 bases, and 11 bases separated the two germline ends. Germline V gives CDR1 LNHDA, CDR2 SQIVND (reference sequence). The CDR3 is 14 residues long. The CDR3 nucleotides read TGTGCCAGTAGTCCTACTGGCGACTACAATGAGCAGTTCTTC. Translating it yields CASSPTGDYNEQFF. Full variable domain (remainder filled in from reference TRBV19 and TRBJ2-1): DGGITQSPKYLFRKEGQNVTLSCEQNLNHDAMYWYRQDPGQGLRLIYYSQIVNDFQKGDIAEGYSVSREKKESFPLTVTSAQKNPTAFYLCASSPTGDYNEQFFGPGTRLTVL.

In this sample, this clonotype turned up once. At one boundary the junction diverges from the germline segment, which might be a read error. V and J are TRBV4-1 and TRBJ2-7; maybe TRBD2 (7 bases). This CDR3 contains 16 residues. The germline CDR1 and CDR2 sequences are MGHRA and YSYEKL. The CDR3 loop reads CAGSQVEGGLGYEQCF. CDR3 in DNA: TGCGCCGGCAGCCAGGTGGAGGGGGGGCTTGGCTACGAGCAGTGCTTC.